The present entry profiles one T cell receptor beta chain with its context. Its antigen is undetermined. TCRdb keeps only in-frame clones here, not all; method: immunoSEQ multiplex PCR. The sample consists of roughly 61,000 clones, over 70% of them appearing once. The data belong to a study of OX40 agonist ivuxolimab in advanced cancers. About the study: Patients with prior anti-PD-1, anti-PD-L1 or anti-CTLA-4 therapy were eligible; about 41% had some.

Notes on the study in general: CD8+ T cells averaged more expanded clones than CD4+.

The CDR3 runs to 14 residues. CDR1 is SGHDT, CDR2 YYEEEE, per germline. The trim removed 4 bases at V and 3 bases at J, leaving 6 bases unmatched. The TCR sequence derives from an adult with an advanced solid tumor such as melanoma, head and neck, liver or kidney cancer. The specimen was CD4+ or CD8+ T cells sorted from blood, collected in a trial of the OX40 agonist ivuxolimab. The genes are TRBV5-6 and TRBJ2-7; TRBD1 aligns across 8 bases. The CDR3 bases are TGTGCCAGCAGCATGGGACAGGTGCTCTACGAGCAGTACTTC. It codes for CASSMGQVLYEQYF.